The sequence of this T cell receptor beta chain was determined in a study of blood T cell repertoires in COVID-19. Study background: The study drew acute and convalescent COVID-19 samples from the United States, Italy and Spain. PBMCs, B-cell-depleted T cells, or T cells were the source of the cDNA or gDNA that made up the material.

Germline CDR1 reads LGHDT; CDR2 reads YNNKEL (reference sequence). The CDR3 consists of 15 residues. The J segment lost 9 bases and the V segment lost 1 base, leaving 9 bases of the junction unmatched. Some clones are missing from TCRdb's copy, which holds only in-frame ones; the method was immunoSEQ multiplex PCR. This table has 170,000 or so clones, 90% to 95% appearing once. This clonotype originated in a man aged 50-60 years with acute or convalescent COVID-19. Material for sequencing was peripheral blood. The chain joins TRBV3-1 (or the pseudogene TRBV3-2) to TRBJ2-5, with TRBD2 identical over 9 bases. CDR3 in amino acids: CASSQGGGSGGSQYF. In DNA, the CDR3 is TGTGCCAGCAGCCAAGGGGGTGGTAGCGGGGGCTCCCAGTACTTC.